The clone carrying this T cell receptor (beta chain) came up a few times. This record comes from a study of blood T cell repertoires in COVID-19. Trimming took 5 bases from V and 4 from J, leaving 11 bases between them. Germline CDR1 and CDR2: LNHDA and SQIVND (reference sequence). The CDR3 covers 13 residues. Data came from immunoSEQ multiplex PCR; TCRdb stores just in-frame clones and leaves some out. The data show approximately 430,000 clones, more than 80% seen once. Sequenced material: peripheral blood. The V call is TRBV19, the J call TRBJ1-2; D is perhaps TRBD1 (6 bases). This TCR derives from a woman under 40 with active or convalescent COVID-19. The CDR3 is CASSPPDSYGYTF. The DNA for the CDR3 is TGTGCCAGTAGTCCACCGGACAGCTATGGCTACACCTTC. The full variable domain, in which reference TRBV19 and TRBJ1-2 provide the parts outside the CDR3, is DGGITQSPKYLFRKEGQNVTLSCEQNLNHDAMYWYRQDPGQGLRLIYYSQIVNDFQKGDIAEGYSVSREKKESFPLTVTSAQKNPTAFYLCASSPPDSYGYTFGSGTRLTVV.